These T cell receptor beta chains were read from a single sample in a study of T cell changes during pregnancy in multiple sclerosis. Repertoires were generated with immunoSEQ multiplex PCR, while TCRdb's copy carries only in-frame clones and drops some. The table records approximately 100,000 clones, roughly 93% of them present only once. This specimen was peripheral blood, taken in the third trimester of pregnancy. These TCRs come from a female donor with multiple sclerosis, enrolled in a pregnancy study. CDR3s include the opening cysteine and the closing phenylalanine or tryptophan. The D gene is left open where the match is weak. Clone size appears in some rows only: once, few, many, or a class for an expanded clone.

clone_size: .
v_call: TRBV30
d_call: .
j_call: TRBJ2-1
cdr3_nt: TGTGCCTGGAGCCCGAGCAACAATGAGCAGTTCTTC
cdr3_aa: CAWSPSNNEQFF

clone_size: .
v_call: TRBV5-6
d_call: TRBD1
j_call: TRBJ2-7
cdr3_nt: TGTGCCAGCAGCTTGGGGGACAGGGAATACATCCGCTCCTACGAGCAGTACTTC
cdr3_aa: CASSLGDREYIRSYEQYF

clone_size: .
v_call: TRBV7-9
d_call: .
j_call: TRBJ2-7
cdr3_nt: TGTGCCAGCAGCTTAGGGGGACTCGGGGAAGCGAAAGAGCAGTACTTC
cdr3_aa: CASSLGGLGEAKEQYF

clone_size: .
v_call: TRBV2
d_call: .
j_call: TRBJ1-2
cdr3_nt: TGTGCCAGCAGTGAAGGCCAGGGCAACGGCTACACCTTC
cdr3_aa: CASSEGQGNGYTF

clone_size: .
v_call: TRBV25-1
d_call: TRBD2
j_call: TRBJ2-5
cdr3_nt: TGTGCCAGCAGTACCCGGGAGGGACAAGAGACCCAGTACTTC
cdr3_aa: CASSTREGQETQYF

clone_size: .
v_call: TRBV13
d_call: TRBD1
j_call: TRBJ2-1
cdr3_nt: TGTGCCAGCAGCTTACAAGGACAGGGTTTCGTCAATGAGCAGTTCTTC
cdr3_aa: CASSLQGQGFVNEQFF

clone_size: .
v_call: TRBV18
d_call: .
j_call: TRBJ2-1
cdr3_nt: TGTGCCAGCTCACCGCTGGGGGGGCTGACCTCCTACAATGAGCAGTTCTTC
cdr3_aa: CASSPLGGLTSYNEQFF

clone_size: .
v_call: TRBV7-9
d_call: .
j_call: TRBJ2-1
cdr3_nt: TGTGCCAGCAGCCCTGCGGGGCTAAATGAGCAGTTCTTC
cdr3_aa: CASSPAGLNEQFF

clone_size: .
v_call: TRBV9
d_call: TRBD2
j_call: TRBJ2-3
cdr3_nt: TGTGCCAGCAGCGCTGGCGGGAGCCTAACAGATACGCAGTATTTT
cdr3_aa: CASSAGGSLTDTQYF

clone_size: .
v_call: TRBV28
d_call: TRBD2
j_call: TRBJ2-7
cdr3_nt: TGTGCCAGCAGTTTAGCTAGCGGGAGCTCCTACGAGCAGTACTTC
cdr3_aa: CASSLASGSSYEQYF

clone_size: .
v_call: TRBV6-5
d_call: .
j_call: TRBJ2-3
cdr3_nt: TGTGCCAGCAGTTACATGGGGCAGACGACAGATACGCAGTATTTT
cdr3_aa: CASSYMGQTTDTQYF

clone_size: .
v_call: TRBV5-1
d_call: TRBD1
j_call: TRBJ2-3
cdr3_nt: TGCGCCAGCAGCGGAGGGACAGGGGGCGAGGGTCACACAGATACGCAGTATTTT
cdr3_aa: CASSGGTGGEGHTDTQYF

clone_size: once
v_call: TRBV5-4
d_call: .
j_call: TRBJ1-1
cdr3_nt: TGTGCCAGCAGCTTGGAGGTGGGCAAGAACACTGAAGCTTTCTTT
cdr3_aa: CASSLEVGKNTEAFF

clone_size: .
v_call: TRBV19
d_call: .
j_call: TRBJ2-1
cdr3_nt: TGTGCCAGTAGTCTTGGGGCTGCTGAGCAGTTCTTC
cdr3_aa: CASSLGAAEQFF

clone_size: .
v_call: TRBV4-2
d_call: TRBD1
j_call: TRBJ1-5
cdr3_nt: TGTGCCAGCAGCCTCCTGGGGGACAGTCCCAATCAGCCCCAGCATTTT
cdr3_aa: CASSLLGDSPNQPQHF

clone_size: .
v_call: TRBV6-5
d_call: .
j_call: TRBJ2-2
cdr3_nt: TGTGCCAGCAGTTATATGGGGGGCACCGGGGAGCTGTTTTTT
cdr3_aa: CASSYMGGTGELFF

clone_size: .
v_call: TRBV5-1
d_call: .
j_call: TRBJ1-1
cdr3_nt: TGCGCCAGCAGCCAGCAGGGAAGGAACACTGAAGCTTTCTTT
cdr3_aa: CASSQQGRNTEAFF

clone_size: .
v_call: TRBV28
d_call: .
j_call: TRBJ2-7
cdr3_nt: TGTGCCAGCAGTCTAAAATACGAGCAGTACTTC
cdr3_aa: CASSLKYEQYF

clone_size: .
v_call: TRBV4-1
d_call: .
j_call: TRBJ2-3
cdr3_nt: TGCGCCAGCAGCCGCGGCCTAGCTAGCACAGATACGCAGTATTTT
cdr3_aa: CASSRGLASTDTQYF

clone_size: .
v_call: TRBV7-9
d_call: TRBD2
j_call: TRBJ2-7
cdr3_nt: TGTGCCAGCAGCTCATCCGGGACTAGCGGGAGACCGTACGAGCAGTACTTC
cdr3_aa: CASSSSGTSGRPYEQYF

clone_size: .
v_call: TRBV5-4
d_call: .
j_call: TRBJ2-5
cdr3_nt: TGTGCCAGCAGGGTGGACTCTTCGCAAGAGACCCAGTACTTC
cdr3_aa: CASRVDSSQETQYF

clone_size: .
v_call: TRBV2
d_call: TRBD2
j_call: TRBJ2-3
cdr3_nt: TGTGCCAGCAGCATAGCGGGAGGAGGAGATACGCAGTATTTT
cdr3_aa: CASSIAGGGDTQYF

clone_size: .
v_call: TRBV28
d_call: TRBD1
j_call: TRBJ1-5
cdr3_nt: TGTGCCAGCAGCCTCAGGGGGAGTGGACAGCCCCAGCATTTT
cdr3_aa: CASSLRGSGQPQHF

clone_size: .
v_call: TRBV28
d_call: TRBD2
j_call: TRBJ2-7
cdr3_nt: TGTGCCAGCACCGAACTAGCGGGAGGCCCCCCGCGCGAGCAGTACTTC
cdr3_aa: CASTELAGGPPREQYF

clone_size: .
v_call: TRBV5-4
d_call: TRBD1
j_call: TRBJ2-1
cdr3_nt: TGTGCCAGCAGCTTACCGGGACAGGCAGGAAACAATGAGCAGTTCTTC
cdr3_aa: CASSLPGQAGNNEQFF

clone_size: .
v_call: TRBV19
d_call: TRBD2
j_call: TRBJ2-1
cdr3_nt: TGTGCCAGTAGTATAGGGGACCCGGGACTATACAATGAGCAGTTCTTC
cdr3_aa: CASSIGDPGLYNEQFF

clone_size: .
v_call: TRBV15
d_call: TRBD1
j_call: TRBJ2-3
cdr3_nt: TGTGCCACCAGCAGAGATCAAGCGACAGGGAGAACAGATACGCAGTATTTT
cdr3_aa: CATSRDQATGRTDTQYF

clone_size: few
v_call: TRBV15
d_call: TRBD2
j_call: TRBJ2-7
cdr3_nt: TGTGCCACCAGCAGAGATCGACTAGCGGGATCTTCCTACGAGCAGTACTTC
cdr3_aa: CATSRDRLAGSSYEQYF

clone_size: .
v_call: TRBV18
d_call: TRBD1
j_call: TRBJ1-1
cdr3_nt: TGTGCCAGCTCACCCGACAGGGCGGGCACTGAAGCTTTCTTT
cdr3_aa: CASSPDRAGTEAFF

clone_size: .
v_call: TRBV19
d_call: .
j_call: TRBJ2-7
cdr3_nt: TGTGCCAGTAGCCAACCGGGACTTGGCATCTACGAGCAGTACTTC
cdr3_aa: CASSQPGLGIYEQYF

clone_size: .
v_call: TRBV15
d_call: .
j_call: TRBJ1-1
cdr3_nt: TGTGCCACCAGCAAAACAGGGGAAGCTTTCTTT
cdr3_aa: CATSKTGEAFF

clone_size: .
v_call: TRBV7-2
d_call: TRBD2
j_call: TRBJ2-1
cdr3_nt: TGTGCCAGCAGCTTAGATATAGCTAGCGGGAGGCGTTTCAATGAGCAGTTCTTC
cdr3_aa: CASSLDIASGRRFNEQFF

clone_size: .
v_call: TRBV19
d_call: .
j_call: TRBJ2-4
cdr3_nt: TGTGCCAGTTACTGGGGGGAGGTCCGTCGAGGAAACATTCAGTACTTC
cdr3_aa: CASYWGEVRRGNIQYF

clone_size: .
v_call: TRBV14
d_call: .
j_call: TRBJ2-5
cdr3_nt: TGTGCCAGCAGCCAAGGTGCCAGGGCCGAAGAGACCCAGTACTTC
cdr3_aa: CASSQGARAEETQYF

clone_size: once
v_call: TRBV28
d_call: .
j_call: TRBJ1-2
cdr3_nt: TGTGCCAGCATGGCAGGGAACGCTAACTATGGCTACACCTTC
cdr3_aa: CASMAGNANYGYTF

clone_size: .
v_call: TRBV5-1
d_call: TRBD2
j_call: TRBJ2-2
cdr3_nt: TGCGCCAGCAGCTCCCCTAGCGGGAGGAGTACCGGGGAGCTGTTTTTT
cdr3_aa: CASSSPSGRSTGELFF

clone_size: once
v_call: TRBV28
d_call: TRBD2
j_call: TRBJ2-1
cdr3_nt: TGTGCCAGCAGTCAGGCTAGCGGGACATTTTACAATGAGCAGTTCTTC
cdr3_aa: CASSQASGTFYNEQFF

clone_size: .
v_call: TRBV6-5
d_call: .
j_call: TRBJ1-1
cdr3_nt: TGTGCCAGCAGTTACAATGAGGGGGTCACTGAAGCTTTCTTT
cdr3_aa: CASSYNEGVTEAFF

clone_size: .
v_call: TRBV28
d_call: .
j_call: TRBJ1-3
cdr3_nt: TGTGCCAGCAGTTTATGGGGGGCCCTCGGATCAGGAAACACCATATATTTT
cdr3_aa: CASSLWGALGSGNTIYF

clone_size: .
v_call: TRBV7-8
d_call: TRBD1
j_call: TRBJ2-7
cdr3_nt: TGTGCCAGCAGCTTAGAGAGGACAGGGGTTATCGAGCAGTACTTC
cdr3_aa: CASSLERTGVIEQYF

clone_size: .
v_call: TRBV7-8
d_call: TRBD1
j_call: TRBJ1-2
cdr3_nt: TGTGCCAGCAGCCAGGGACAGCTAGCTAACTATGGCTACACCTTC
cdr3_aa: CASSQGQLANYGYTF

clone_size: .
v_call: TRBV6-1
d_call: .
j_call: TRBJ2-3
cdr3_nt: TGTGCCAGCAGTGCCCGGAGTGTTTCCCGTGCAGATACGCAGTATTTT
cdr3_aa: CASSARSVSRADTQYF

clone_size: .
v_call: TRBV2
d_call: .
j_call: TRBJ2-2
cdr3_nt: TGTGCCAGCAGTGATGACTCTCTTAGGTTTTTT
cdr3_aa: CASSDDSLRFF

clone_size: .
v_call: TRBV5-1
d_call: TRBD1
j_call: TRBJ1-4
cdr3_nt: TGCGCCAGCAGCTTGACGACAGGGGCTAATGAAAAACTGTTTTTT
cdr3_aa: CASSLTTGANEKLFF

clone_size: .
v_call: TRBV25-1
d_call: .
j_call: TRBJ2-5
cdr3_nt: TGTGCCAGCAGTGAGGCCAACAGGGCGATCAAAGAGACCCAGTACTTC
cdr3_aa: CASSEANRAIKETQYF

clone_size: .
v_call: TRBV19
d_call: .
j_call: TRBJ2-7
cdr3_nt: TGTGCCAGTAGTATGTCTAGCAGCCGTGACGAGCAGTACTTC
cdr3_aa: CASSMSSSRDEQYF

clone_size: .
v_call: TRBV4-3
d_call: .
j_call: TRBJ1-1
cdr3_nt: TGCGCCAGCAGCCAAAAAGGGGGAGACACTGAAGCTTTCTTT
cdr3_aa: CASSQKGGDTEAFF

clone_size: .
v_call: TRBV5-1
d_call: TRBD2
j_call: TRBJ2-3
cdr3_nt: TGCGCCAGCAGCCTCGCCCGGACTAGCGGGGGAGATACGCAGTATTTT
cdr3_aa: CASSLARTSGGDTQYF